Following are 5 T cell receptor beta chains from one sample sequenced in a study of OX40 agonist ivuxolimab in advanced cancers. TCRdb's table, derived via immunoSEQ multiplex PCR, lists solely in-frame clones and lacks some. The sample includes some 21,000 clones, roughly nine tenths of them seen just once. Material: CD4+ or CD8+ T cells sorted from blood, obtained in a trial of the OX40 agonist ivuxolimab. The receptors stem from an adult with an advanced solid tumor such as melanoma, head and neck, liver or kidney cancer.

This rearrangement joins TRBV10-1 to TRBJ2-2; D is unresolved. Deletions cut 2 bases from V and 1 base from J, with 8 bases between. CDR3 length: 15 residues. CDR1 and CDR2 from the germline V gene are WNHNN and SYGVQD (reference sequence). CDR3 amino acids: CASSEPTKNTGELFF. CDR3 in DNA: TGCGCCAGCAGTGAGCCGACGAAGAACACCGGGGAGCTGTTTTTT.

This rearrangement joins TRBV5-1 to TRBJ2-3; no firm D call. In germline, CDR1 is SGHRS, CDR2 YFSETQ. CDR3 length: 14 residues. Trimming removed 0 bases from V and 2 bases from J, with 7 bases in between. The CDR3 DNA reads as TGCGCCAGCAGCTTGGAGGTTTTCACAGATACGCAGTATTTT. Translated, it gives CASSLEVFTDTQYF.

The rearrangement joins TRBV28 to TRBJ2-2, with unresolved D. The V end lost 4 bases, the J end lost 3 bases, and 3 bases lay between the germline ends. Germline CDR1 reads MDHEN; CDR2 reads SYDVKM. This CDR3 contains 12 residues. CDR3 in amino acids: CASSWDTGELFF. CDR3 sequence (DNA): TGTGCCAGCAGTTGGGACACCGGGGAGCTGTTTTTT.

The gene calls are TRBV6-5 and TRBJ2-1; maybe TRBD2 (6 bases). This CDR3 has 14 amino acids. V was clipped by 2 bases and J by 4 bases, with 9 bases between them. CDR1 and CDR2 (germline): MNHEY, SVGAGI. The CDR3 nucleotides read TGTGCCAGCAGTTACGGCGGGGCGTACAATGAGCAGTTCTTC. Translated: CASSYGGAYNEQFF.

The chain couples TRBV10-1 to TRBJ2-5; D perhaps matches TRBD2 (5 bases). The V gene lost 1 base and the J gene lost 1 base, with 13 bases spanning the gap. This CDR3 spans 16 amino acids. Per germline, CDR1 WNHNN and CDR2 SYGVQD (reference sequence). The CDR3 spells CASSEFFGEPQETQYF. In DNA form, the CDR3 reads TGCGCCAGCAGTGAGTTCTTCGGGGAGCCCCAAGAGACCCAGTACTTC.